One and the same sample provided the 23 T cell receptor beta chains below, sequenced in a study of blood T cell repertoires in COVID-19. TCRdb's copy holds only in-frame clones and misses some; the assay was immunoSEQ multiplex PCR. The sample includes a few hundred thousand clones, around 89% seen only once; the top ten take under 4.5%. The sample comprised peripheral blood. These receptors were taken from a man in his sixties who had recovered from COVID-19.

The rearrangement joins TRBV5-4 to TRBJ2-7; possible D gene TRBD2, 6 bases. The CDR3 extends over 12 amino acids. V lost 0 bases to trimming and J lost 7 bases, with 8 bases between them. CDR1 and CDR2 (germline): SGHNT, YYREEE (reference sequence). The CDR3 loop is CASSLVRGEQYF. In nucleotides, the CDR3 is TGTGCCAGCAGCTTGGTACGGGGGGAGCAGTACTTC.

V and J are TRBV5-1 and TRBJ1-2; 7 bases map to TRBD1. Germline trimming cut 0 bases from V and 9 bases from J; bases unmatched to any gene: 8. The CDR3 totals 14 residues. Germline V gene lookup returns CDR1 SGHRS and CDR2 YFSETQ. CDR3 DNA sequence: TGCGCCAGCAGCTTGGCCGGGACAGTTAGCCGCTACACCTTC. It is translated as CASSLAGTVSRYTF.

This chain joins TRBV5-1 and TRBJ1-2, with 8 bases matching TRBD1. The CDR3 is 20 residues long. J gave up 7 bases and V 1 base, and 24 bases lay outside the gene matches. The germline gives CDR1 SGHRS, CDR2 YFSETQ. The CDR3 DNA reads TGCGCCAGCAGCTTGAGATCCCGCCCCGGACCCAGGGGGCAGTTTGGTGGCTACACCTTC. This gives the protein CASSLRSRPGPRGQFGGYTF.

V is TRBV2 and J is TRBJ2-5; D perhaps matches TRBD2 (5 bases). The ends were cut back, 8 bases at V and 2 bases at J, with 15 bases in the middle. The CDR3 spans 14 residues. CDR1 is SNHLY and CDR2 is FYNNEI in the germline V gene. CDR3 bases: TGTGCCAGCGCCCCCCTGGCGGGTCAAGAGACCCAGTACTTC. It translates to CASAPLAGQETQYF.

The chain is built from TRBV18 and TRBJ1-5, with 8 bases aligning to TRBD1. Trimming cost V 5 bases and J 4 bases; bases outside gene matches: 7. The germline V gene has CDR1 KGHSH and CDR2 LQKENI. The CDR3 is 15 residues long. DNA of the CDR3: TGTGCCAGCTCAGCTGGGACAGGTGGAAATCAGCCCCAGCATTTT. This sequence encodes CASSAGTGGNQPQHF. Drawing the rest from reference TRBV18 and TRBJ1-5, the complete variable domain is NAGVMQNPRHLVRRRGQEARLRCSPMKGHSHVYWYRQLPEEGLKFMVYLQKENIIDESGMPKERFSAEFPKEGPSILRIQQVVRGDSAAYFCASSAGTGGNQPQHFGDGTRLSIL.

V gene TRBV24-1 combines with J gene TRBJ2-3; 7 bases fit TRBD1. The trim removed 0 bases at V and 5 bases at J, leaving 7 bases unmatched. CDR3 size: 16 residues. Germline V lookup: CDR1 KGHDR, CDR2 SFDVKD. This chain's CDR3 is CATSDLPTGPRDTQYF. CDR3 bases: TGTGCCACCAGTGATTTGCCGACAGGGCCCCGAGATACGCAGTATTTT.

V and J are TRBV12-3 or TRBV12-4 and TRBJ2-5; D might be TRBD2 (6 bases). With 7 bases removed from V and 3 bases from J, the gap between germline ends came to 12 bases. This CDR3 has 13 amino acids. CDR3 residues: CASNSWGEETQYF. CDR3 bases: TGTGCCAGCAACTCCTGGGGGGAAGAGACCCAGTACTTC.

The chain links TRBV6-6 to TRBJ1-5, with 7 bases identical to TRBD1. With V trimmed by 2 bases and J by 6 bases, 4 bases remained unmatched. Looked up from germline, CDR1 is MNHNY and CDR2 is SVGAGI (reference sequence). CDR3 length equals 14 residues. The CDR3 region has the DNA TGTGCCAGCAGTTACGCGACAGGGTCTCAGCCCCAGCATTTT. Translation gives CASSYATGSQPQHF.

This rearrangement joins TRBV12-5 to TRBJ2-4; 7 bases are a match to TRBD2. CDR3 length: 13 amino acids. J was trimmed by 6 bases and V by 4 bases; bases with no gene match: 3. Germline V lookup: CDR1 LGHNT, CDR2 FRNRAP. The CDR3 protein is CASGWEGINIQYF. The CDR3 DNA is TGTGCTAGTGGTTGGGAGGGTATAAACATTCAGTACTTC.

This clone was seen more than once but under ten times. The rearrangement links TRBV18 to TRBJ1-4; possible D gene TRBD1, 6 bases. V was clipped by 6 bases and J by 4 bases, with 15 bases between them. This CDR3 spans 15 amino acids. Germline CDR1 and CDR2: KGHSH and LQKENI. CDR3 DNA sequence: TGTGCCAGCTCTCCTTGGACAGTAGATAATGAAAAACTGTTTTTT. It is translated as CASSPWTVDNEKLFF. Full variable domain (missing parts from reference TRBV18 and TRBJ1-4): NAGVMQNPRHLVRRRGQEARLRCSPMKGHSHVYWYRQLPEEGLKFMVYLQKENIIDESGMPKERFSAEFPKEGPSILRIQQVVRGDSAAYFCASSPWTVDNEKLFFGSGTQLSVL.

The CDR3 nucleotides read TGTGCCAGCAGCTCCTTTCCAGGGGTGGGGAACACTGAAGCTTTCTTT. Encoded protein: CASSSFPGVGNTEAFF. The gene calls are TRBV5-4 and TRBJ1-1; the D gene is possibly TRBD1 (6 bases). This CDR3 comprises 16 residues. V dropped 3 bases and J dropped 1 base, with 16 bases sitting between them. Germline-derived CDR1 and CDR2 are SGHNT and YYREEE (reference sequence).

The chain couples TRBV6-6 to TRBJ2-7; 7 nucleotides match TRBD2. The CDR3 has 15 amino acids. Germline CDR1 reads MNHNY; CDR2 reads SVGAGI (reference sequence). V shed 5 bases, J shed 1 base, and the junction held 8 bases outside the gene matches. The CDR3 protein is CASSPSGVWSYEQYF. The DNA of the CDR3 is TGTGCCAGCAGTCCGAGCGGGGTCTGGTCCTACGAGCAGTACTTC.

V and J are TRBV15 and TRBJ1-4; TRBD1 might be the D (5 bases). The germline V gene has CDR1 LNHNV and CDR2 YYDKDF (reference sequence). This CDR3 has 18 residues. The V end was cut by 0 bases, the J end by 1 base, with 15 bases between. The chain's CDR3 is CATSREPAGLRTNEKLFF. The CDR3 DNA follows: TGTGCCACCAGCAGAGAACCGGCAGGGCTAAGAACTAATGAAAAACTGTTTTTT. Full variable domain (remainder filled in from reference TRBV15 and TRBJ1-4): DAMVIQNPRYQVTQFGKPVTLSCSQTLNHNVMYWYQQKSSQAPKLLFHYYDKDFNNEADTPDNFQSRRPNTSFCFLDIRSPGLGDTAMYLCATSREPAGLRTNEKLFFGSGTQLSVL.

This clone has a single count. The J gene is TRBJ2-1, the V gene TRBV7-3; TRBD1 matches 10 bases. J lost 6 bases, V lost 5 bases, and 7 bases had no gene match. Germline V CDR1 and CDR2: SGHTA, FQGTGA. The CDR3 is made up of 15 amino acids. The CDR3, as DNA: TGTGCCAGCAGCCCAGACAGGGGGCGCAGCAATGAGCAGTTCTTC. It yields the protein CASSPDRGRSNEQFF.

In its sample, this clone was seen once. This chain connects TRBV6-2 or TRBV6-3 to TRBJ1-1; D is possibly TRBD1 (5 bases). Deletions cut 4 bases from V and 1 base from J, with 16 bases between. Germline CDR1 reads MNHEY; CDR2 reads SVGEGT. This CDR3 has 16 amino acids. CDR3 bases: TGTGCCAGCAGTTCCCACGCCGGGGGGTGGAACACTGAAGCTTTCTTT. It encodes CASSSHAGGWNTEAFF.

This CDR3 reads CASSYGGVTYEQYF. As DNA, the CDR3 is TGTGCCAGCAGTTACGGGGGGGTCACCTACGAGCAGTACTTC. The chain couples TRBV6-2 or TRBV6-3 to TRBJ2-7; 7 bases fit TRBD2. The CDR3 consists of 14 residues. Germline CDR1 is MNHEY and CDR2 is SVGEGT. The V and J ends lost 2 bases and 2 bases, in that order; junction bases with no gene match: 3.

The gene calls are TRBV5-1 and TRBJ1-3; D unclear. CDR3 size: 16 residues. Trimming left V 2 bases short and J 2 bases short, with 14 bases between. Per germline, CDR1 SGHRS and CDR2 YFSETQ. CDR3 coding DNA: TGCGCCAGCAGCTTCGGACTATTGTCAACTGGAAACACCATATATTTT. It specifies CASSFGLLSTGNTIYF.

The J gene is TRBJ2-3, the V gene TRBV29-1; TRBD1 matches 9 bases. The length of the CDR3 is 14 residues. The trim removed 7 bases at V and 4 bases at J, leaving 9 bases unmatched. Germline lookup yields CDR1 SQVTM and CDR2 ANQGSEA. The CDR3 coding sequence is TGCAGCGCTGGCCGGACAGGGGCGTCAGATACGCAGTATTTT. It codes for CSAGRTGASDTQYF.

The chain links TRBV6-5 to TRBJ2-7; 9 nucleotides line up with TRBD1. Germline CDR1 reads MNHEY; CDR2 reads SVGAGI. CDR3 length equals 13 residues. V shed 6 bases and J 8 bases; nucleotides not matched to a gene: 8. CDR3 nucleotides: TGTGCCAGCAGGGCGGGACAGGGTAGAAAGCAGTACTTC. Translating gives CASRAGQGRKQYF.

This clone turned up a few times. J is TRBJ1-1 and V is TRBV2, with 10 bases matching TRBD1. V lost 1 base and J lost 5; bases outside the gene matches: 4. This CDR3 comprises 15 residues. Germline values: CDR1 SNHLY, CDR2 FYNNEI. DNA for the CDR3: TGTGCCAGCAGTGAAGGACGGGGACAGGGGACTGAAGCTTTCTTT. It specifies CASSEGRGQGTEAFF.

J is TRBJ2-3 and V is TRBV5-6, with TRBD2 matching 8 bases. Germline V gene lookup returns CDR1 SGHDT and CDR2 YYEEEE. The CDR3 is made up of 17 amino acids. V lost 5 bases, J lost 1 base, and 12 bases stayed unmatched. DNA of the CDR3: TGTGCCAGCAGTTTTGGAGTGGCGGGGGGACGCACAGATACGCAGTATTTT. As protein: CASSFGVAGGRTDTQYF.

The chain links TRBV3-1 (or the pseudogene TRBV3-2) to TRBJ1-2; D gene unclear. This CDR3 spans 12 amino acids. The germline V and J ends were trimmed by 8 bases and 4 bases, with 11 bases remaining between them. Per the germline V gene, CDR1 is LGHDT and CDR2 is YNNKEL (reference sequence). CDR3 nucleotides: TGTGCCAGCGAGGGTGACCCCTATGGCTACACCTTC. Its translation: CASEGDPYGYTF.

V is TRBV21-1 and J is TRBJ2-5; the tabulated D call, TRBD1, remains unverified against the DNA. TRBV21-1 is described as a pseudogene. The CDR3 has 15 residues. DNA for the CDR3: TGTGCCAGCAGCAAAGGACAGGGAAGGCGGGAGACCCAGTACTTC. It codes for CASSKGQGRRETQYF.